This TCR beta chain was observed in a study of blood T cells in healthy people across ages. Study observations and caveats: It was found that TCR beta diversity correlated strongly with the percentage of naive T cells. Relative to aged donors, long-lived donors carried more naive CD4+ cells and displayed higher diversity.

Samples each had at least 5.5 micrograms of total RNA extracted. This clonotype has ten or more counts. Antigen unknown. With a J-beta primer mix and a sample-barcoded 5' primer, a second PCR ran about 7 to 12 cycles. One entry per CDR3 protein results from TCRdb running MiXCR on the 5' RACE reads. Of under 850,000 distinct CDR3 sequences listed, under 40% are singletons. V lost 3 bases, J lost 11 bases, and 11 bases lay in between. Germline CDR1 reads SNHLY; CDR2 reads FYNNEI. This CDR3 is 11 amino acids long. J is TRBJ2-7 and V is TRBV2; D unclear. The receptor was derived from a man between 18 and 29 years old in good health. Sequenced input: blood. CDR3: CASSDRSAEYF. In DNA, the CDR3 is TGTGCCAGCAGTGATCGTTCTGCGGAGTACTTC. Full variable domain (remainder filled in from reference TRBV2 and TRBJ2-7): EPEVTQTPSHQVTQMGQEVILRCVPISNHLYFYWYRQILGQKVEFLVSFYNNEISEKSEIFDDQFSVERPDGSNFTLKIRSTKLEDSAMYFCASSDRSAEYFGPGTRLTVT.